The sequence of this T cell receptor (beta chain) was determined in a study of long-term antiretroviral therapy in people with HIV. Survey-level immunoSEQ v3.0 assays were run. Using immunoSEQ multiplex PCR, the repertoire was profiled, and TCRdb retains in-frame clones only, with some absent. The table records tens of thousands of clones, 70% to 90% of them present only once. Germline lookup yields CDR1 SGHNT and CDR2 YYREEE (reference sequence). V was cut by 1 base and J by 1 base, with 11 bases left in between. The CDR3 length is 15 residues. Specimen: unsorted PBMCs, collected 0.6 years after starting antiretroviral therapy. The sequence came from a man aged 55 to 70 with HIV. The V call is TRBV5-4, the J call TRBJ1-2; the D is unclear. The CDR3 region has the DNA TGTGCCAGCAGCTTGCCTGGCGGGAGTAACTATGGCTACACCTTC. Its protein product is CASSLPGGSNYGYTF.